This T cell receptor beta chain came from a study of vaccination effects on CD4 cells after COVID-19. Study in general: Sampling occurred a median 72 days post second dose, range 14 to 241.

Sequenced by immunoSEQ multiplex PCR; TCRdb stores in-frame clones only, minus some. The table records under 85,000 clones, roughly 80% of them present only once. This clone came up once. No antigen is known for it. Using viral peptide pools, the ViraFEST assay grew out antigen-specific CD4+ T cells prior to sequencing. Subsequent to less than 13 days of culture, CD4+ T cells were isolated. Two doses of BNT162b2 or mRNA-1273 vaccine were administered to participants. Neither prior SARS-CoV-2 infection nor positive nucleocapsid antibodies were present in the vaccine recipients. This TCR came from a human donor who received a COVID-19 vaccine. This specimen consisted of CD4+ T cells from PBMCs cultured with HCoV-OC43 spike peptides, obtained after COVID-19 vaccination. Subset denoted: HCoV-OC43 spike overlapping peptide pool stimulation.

Here the CDR3 reads CASSPLWQGSRETQYF. In nucleotides, the CDR3 is TGTGCCAGCTCACCACTTTGGCAGGGTTCCCGAGAGACCCAGTACTTC. J is TRBJ2-5 and V is TRBV18; the D gene is possibly TRBD1 (5 bases). V was cut by 1 base and J by 4 bases, with 16 bases left in between. Germline loops: CDR1 KGHSH, CDR2 LQKENI. CDR3 size: 16 residues.